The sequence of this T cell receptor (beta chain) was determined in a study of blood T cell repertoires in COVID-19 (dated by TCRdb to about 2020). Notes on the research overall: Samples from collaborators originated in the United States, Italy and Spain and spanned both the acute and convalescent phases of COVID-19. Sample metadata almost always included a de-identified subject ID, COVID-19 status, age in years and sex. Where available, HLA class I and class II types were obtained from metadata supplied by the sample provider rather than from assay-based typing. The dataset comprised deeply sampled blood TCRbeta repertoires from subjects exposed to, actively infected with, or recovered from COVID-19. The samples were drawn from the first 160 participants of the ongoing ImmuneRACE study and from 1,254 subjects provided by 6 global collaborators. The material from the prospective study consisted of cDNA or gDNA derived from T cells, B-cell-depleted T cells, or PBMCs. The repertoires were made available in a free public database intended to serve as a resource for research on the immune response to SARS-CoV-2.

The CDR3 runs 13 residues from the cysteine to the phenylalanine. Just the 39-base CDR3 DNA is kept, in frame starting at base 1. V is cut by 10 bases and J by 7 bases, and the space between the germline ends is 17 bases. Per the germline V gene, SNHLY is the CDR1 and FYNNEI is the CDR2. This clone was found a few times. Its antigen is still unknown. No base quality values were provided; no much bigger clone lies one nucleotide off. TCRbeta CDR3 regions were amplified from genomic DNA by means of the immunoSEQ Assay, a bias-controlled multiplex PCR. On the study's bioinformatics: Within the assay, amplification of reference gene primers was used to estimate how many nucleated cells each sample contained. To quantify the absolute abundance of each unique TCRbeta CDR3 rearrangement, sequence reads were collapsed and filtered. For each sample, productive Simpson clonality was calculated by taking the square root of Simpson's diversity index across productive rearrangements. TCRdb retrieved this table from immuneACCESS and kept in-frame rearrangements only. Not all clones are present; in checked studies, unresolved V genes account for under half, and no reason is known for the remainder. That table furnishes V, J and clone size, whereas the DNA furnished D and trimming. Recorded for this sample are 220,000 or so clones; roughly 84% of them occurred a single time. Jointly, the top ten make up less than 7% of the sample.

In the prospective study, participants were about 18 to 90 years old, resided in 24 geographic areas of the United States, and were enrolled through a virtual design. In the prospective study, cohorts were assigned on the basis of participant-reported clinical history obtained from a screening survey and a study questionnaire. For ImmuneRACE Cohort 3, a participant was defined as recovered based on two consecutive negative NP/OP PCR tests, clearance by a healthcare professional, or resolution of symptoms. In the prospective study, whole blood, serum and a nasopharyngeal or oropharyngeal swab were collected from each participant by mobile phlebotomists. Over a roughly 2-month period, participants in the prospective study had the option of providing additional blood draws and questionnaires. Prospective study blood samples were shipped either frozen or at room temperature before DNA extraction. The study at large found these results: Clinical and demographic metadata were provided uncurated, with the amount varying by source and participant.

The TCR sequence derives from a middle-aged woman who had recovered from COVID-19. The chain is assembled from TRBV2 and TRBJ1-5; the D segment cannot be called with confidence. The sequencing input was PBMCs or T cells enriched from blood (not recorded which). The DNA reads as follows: TGTGCCACCTCAAGTAGGGAGGTACAGCCCCAGCATTTT. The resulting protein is CATSSREVQPQHF.